Below, 21 T cell receptor beta chains from the same sample are listed, as sequenced in a study of T-cell memory formation after mild COVID-19. TCRdb analysed the 5' RACE reads with MiXCR anew, one entry per CDR3 protein. The table includes 150,000 to 200,000 distinct CDR3 sequences, approximately 18% detected once. The specimen was PBMCs or a T cell subset sorted from them (not recorded which). These TCRs come from a man younger than 35 who had mild COVID-19 (a few samples of this study predate the infection). Cell type and time point are not known.

The chain recombines TRBV20-1 with TRBJ2-1; no clear D. CDR1 DFQATT and CDR2 SNEGSKA come from the germline V gene (reference sequence). There are 17 residues in the CDR3. The V end lost 0 bases, the J end lost 0 bases, and 15 bases lay between the germline ends. Here the CDR3 reads CSARDPQARSSYNEQFF. In DNA, the CDR3 is TGCAGTGCTAGAGATCCCCAAGCCAGGAGCTCCTACAATGAGCAGTTCTTC.

The V and J genes are TRBV9 and TRBJ1-4; D unresolved. The germline CDR1 and CDR2 sequences are SGDLS and YYNGEE. The V gene lost 4 bases and the J gene lost 4 bases, with 17 bases spanning the gap. The CDR3 consists of 16 residues. The CDR3 nucleotides read TGTGCCAGCAGCTCGCGTACGGCAGGCGTTAATGAAAAACTGTTTTTT. It is translated as CASSSRTAGVNEKLFF.

The chain employs TRBV3-1 and TRBJ2-4; TRBD1 is a possible D gene (6 bases). The CDR3 runs 15 residues. Germline V gene data show CDR1 as LGHDT and CDR2 as YNNKEL (reference sequence). Trimming shortened V by 4 bases and J by 2 bases, and 12 bases separated the two germline ends. The CDR3 coding sequence is TGTGCCAGCAGCCCTTCAGGGGTAACCAAAAACATTCAGTACTTC. This gives the protein CASSPSGVTKNIQYF.

This clonotype was counted only a few times. The chain has TRBV2 and TRBJ1-4, with D perhaps matching TRBD1 (6 bases). V lost 5 bases and J lost 5, with 15 bases in between. The CDR3 sequence is 15 residues long. The germline CDR1 and CDR2 sequences are SNHLY and FYNNEI. CDR3 in DNA: TGTGCCAGCAGTCTATACCTGACAGGAAATGAAAAACTGTTTTTT. It is translated as CASSLYLTGNEKLFF.

V is TRBV7-2 and J is TRBJ2-7, with TRBD2 matching over 7 bases. CDR1 is SGHTA, CDR2 FQGNSA, per germline. This CDR3 has 13 residues. V trimming: 1 base; J trimming: 4 bases; junction bases outside the gene matches: 1. The CDR3 bases are TGTGCCAGCAGCTTAGGGACTAGATACGAGCAGTACGTC. Protein sequence: CASSLGTRYEQYV.

J is TRBJ2-7 and V is TRBV10-3; 7 positions match TRBD2. The germline V gene has CDR1 ENHRY and CDR2 SYGVKD. This CDR3 contains 13 residues. V shed 4 bases and J 4 bases; nucleotides not matched to a gene: 4. The CDR3 loop reads CAISGGEGYEQYF. DNA for the CDR3: TGTGCCATCAGTGGGGGGGAGGGGTACGAGCAGTACTTC.

The chain combines TRBV20-1 with TRBJ2-4; a weak D match, TRBD2 (6 bases). The germline V and J ends were trimmed by 2 bases and 6 bases, with 11 bases remaining between them. This CDR3 spans 13 amino acids. From germline, CDR1 is DFQATT and CDR2 SNEGSKA (reference sequence). In DNA form, the CDR3 reads TGCAGTGCTAGACGGGCGGGGCTAAACATTCAGTACTTC. Its translation is CSARRAGLNIQYF.

The V and J genes are TRBV5-1 and TRBJ2-5; 7 bases map to TRBD2. V shed 4 bases, J shed 5 bases, and the junction held 11 bases outside the gene matches. This CDR3 region has 15 residues. Per the germline V gene, CDR1 is SGHRS and CDR2 is YFSETQ. The CDR3 DNA reads TGCGCCAGCAGCCGCGGGGGAGCCCCCCGGGAGACCCAGTACTTC. Its translation: CASSRGGAPRETQYF.

The chain links TRBV7-8 to TRBJ1-5; D is possibly TRBD1 (6 bases). The CDR3 is 16 amino acids. The V and J ends lost 2 bases and 0 bases respectively, with 11 bases between them. Germline CDR1 and CDR2: SGHVS and FQNEAQ. The CDR3 loop reads CASSLRGAYSNQPQHF. CDR3 coding DNA: TGTGCCAGCAGCTTAAGGGGGGCGTATAGCAATCAGCCCCAGCATTTT.

CDR3 amino acids: CSARLAGGTDTQYF. The CDR3 nucleotides are TGCAGTGCCAGACTAGCGGGGGGCACAGATACGCAGTATTTT. V gene TRBV20-1 combines with J gene TRBJ2-3; TRBD2 matches 12 bases. Germline values: CDR1 DFQATT, CDR2 SNEGSKA (reference sequence). Trimming at V came to 6 bases and at J to 1 base, leaving 2 bases not matched to a gene. The CDR3 covers 14 residues.

This clonotype was found a few times. This chain links TRBV27 with TRBJ2-2; D ambiguous. V was shortened by 2 bases and J by 1 base, with 14 bases between the two germline ends. Germline CDR1 is MNHEY and CDR2 is SMNVEV (reference sequence). The length of the CDR3 is 17 residues. The CDR3 DNA follows: TGTGCCAGCAGTTTAGCCTCTAGGCCCTTGAACACCGGGGAGCTGTTTTTT. Its protein is CASSLASRPLNTGELFF.

The rearrangement links TRBV24-1 to TRBJ2-7; tentative D call: TRBD1 (5 bases). The germline V gene has CDR1 KGHDR and CDR2 SFDVKD. V was clipped by 9 bases and J by 1 base, with 18 bases between them. The CDR3 sequence is 15 residues long. CDR3: CATPIPDTQSYEQYV. The CDR3 bases are TGTGCCACCCCGATCCCGGACACTCAATCCTACGAGCAGTACGTC.

The chain has TRBV2 and TRBJ1-1; unclear D gene. Germline CDR1 SNHLY, CDR2 FYNNEI. Trimming left V 7 bases short and J 3 bases short, with 12 bases between. The length of the CDR3 is 13 residues. Here the CDR3 reads CASITESDTEAFF. The CDR3 DNA is TGTGCCAGCATAACAGAATCGGACACTGAAGCTTTCTTT. The full variable domain, with the rest looked up from reference TRBV2 and TRBJ1-1, is EPEVTQTPSHQVTQMGQEVILRCVPISNHLYFYWYRQILGQKVEFLVSFYNNEISEKSEIFDDQFSVERPDGSNFTLKIRSTKLEDSAMYFCASITESDTEAFFGQGTRLTVV.

V and J are TRBV7-3 and TRBJ1-6; tentative D call: TRBD1 (5 bases). The germline CDR1 and CDR2 sequences are SGHTA and FQGTGA. The CDR3 covers 13 residues. Between the trimmed V and J ends, which lost 8 bases and 7 bases, there was a span of 12 bases. DNA of the CDR3: TGTGCCAGCGCCGAACAGGAAAATTCACCCCTCCACTTT. Protein: CASAEQENSPLHF.

This clonotype was observed a few times. V gene TRBV6-5 combines with J gene TRBJ1-1; the D is unclear. Germline values: CDR1 MNHEY, CDR2 SVGAGI. This CDR3 has 13 amino acids. Trimming took off 6 bases at V and 4 bases at J, with 12 bases between the two ends. CDR3 sequence reads: CASRNGFATEAFF. The CDR3 coding sequence is TGTGCCAGCAGGAACGGTTTTGCCACTGAAGCTTTCTTT.

This clonotype was seen a handful of times. V and J are TRBV2 and TRBJ1-1, with TRBD1 identical over 9 bases. Germline CDR1 SNHLY, CDR2 FYNNEI. Trimming cost V 6 bases and J 10 bases; bases outside gene matches: 6. This CDR3 is 12 amino acids long. Written as DNA, the CDR3 is TGTGCCAGCAGGGACAGGGGAAGGGGAGCTTTCTTT. Translated, it gives CASRDRGRGAFF.

This sequence joins TRBV5-1 and TRBJ2-3; D might be TRBD1 (7 bases). The ends were cut back, 4 bases at V and 4 bases at J, with 13 bases in the middle. Per germline, CDR1 SGHRS and CDR2 YFSETQ. This CDR3 is 14 amino acids long. CDR3 in amino acids: CASSASGGPDTQYF. The CDR3, as DNA: TGCGCCAGCAGCGCGTCAGGGGGGCCAGATACGCAGTATTTT.

This clonotype has a count of ten or more. The V gene is TRBV4-1, the J gene TRBJ2-3; TRBD1 agrees at 12 bases. In germline, CDR1 is MGHRA, CDR2 YSYEKL. This CDR3 has 15 amino acids. Unmatched junction bases numbered 6, after V lost 6 bases and J lost 5 bases. The CDR3 nucleotides are TGCGCCAGCAGAAGGGACAGGGGGCTTGGAGATACGCAGTATTTT. Translated: CASRRDRGLGDTQYF.

This clonotype was seen a few times. This chain joins TRBV27 and TRBJ1-6; D is undetermined. Looked up from germline, CDR1 is MNHEY and CDR2 is SMNVEV (reference sequence). The V end lost 0 bases, the J end lost 14 bases, and 14 bases lay between the germline ends. The CDR3 runs to 14 residues. CDR3 nucleotides: TGTGCCAGCAGTTTATCCTGGTCAGAGCTAACCCTCCACTTT. The encoded protein is CASSLSWSELTLHF.

This clonotype was seen more than once but under ten times. The gene calls are TRBV5-6 and TRBJ2-3; 9 bases are a match to TRBD1. The length of the CDR3 is 16 residues. Germline CDR1 reads SGHDT; CDR2 reads YYEEEE. J was trimmed by 3 bases and V by 3 bases; bases with no gene match: 8. In DNA form, the CDR3 reads TGTGCCAGCAGCTACCTCAAGACAGGGGGTACAGATACGCAGTATTTT. It translates to CASSYLKTGGTDTQYF. Complete variable domain (other parts from reference TRBV5-6 and TRBJ2-3): DAGVTQSPTHLIKTRGQQVTLRCSPKSGHDTVSWYQQALGQGPQFIFQYYEEEERQRGNFPDRFSGHQFPNYSSELNVNALLLGDSALYLCASSYLKTGGTDTQYFGPGTRLTVL.

The rearrangement links TRBV20-1 to TRBJ2-7; D is unclear. CDR3 length equals 13 residues. V lost 4 bases and J 5 bases, leaving 15 bases between the germline ends. CDR1 DFQATT and CDR2 SNEGSKA come from the germline V gene (reference sequence). Here the CDR3 reads CSATFGGAHEQYV. CDR3 sequence (DNA): TGCAGTGCTACATTCGGTGGCGCCCACGAGCAGTACGTC.